Following are 20 T cell receptor beta chains from one sample sequenced in a study of OX40 agonist ivuxolimab in advanced cancers. This table comes from immunoSEQ multiplex PCR, and its TCRdb copy is limited to in-frame clones, with some not included. The sample records under 75,000 clones, more than 85% being singletons. The specimen was CD4+ or CD8+ T cells sorted from blood, collected in a trial of the OX40 agonist ivuxolimab. The receptor source for this set is an adult with an advanced solid tumor such as melanoma, head and neck, liver or kidney cancer.

Remarks on this clone: One end of the junction varies from germline; a read error may be responsible. The chain employs TRBV6-4 and TRBJ1-2; 7 bases are shared with TRBD1. The germline V gene has CDR1 MRHNA and CDR2 SNTAGT. There are 14 residues in the CDR3. The CDR3 region is CASSYSGGQFGYTF. The CDR3 bases are TGTGCCAGCAGTTACTCGGGGGGACAGTTCGGCTACACCTTC.

This rearrangement joins TRBV27 to TRBJ2-1; TRBD2 might be the D (6 bases). The CDR3 has 15 amino acids. V shed 0 bases and J shed 2 bases, with 8 bases lying between them. Per germline, CDR1 MNHEY and CDR2 SMNVEV (reference sequence). The CDR3 sequence is CASSLSTGAYNEQFF. The CDR3 coding sequence is TGTGCCAGCAGTTTATCTACGGGAGCCTACAATGAGCAGTTCTTC.

The sample holds a few counts of this clone. The CDR3: CASSIAWDNQPQHF. The CDR3 DNA reads as TGTGCCAGTAGTATAGCCTGGGACAATCAGCCCCAGCATTTT. The J gene is TRBJ1-5, the V gene TRBV19; D gene uncertain. Between the trimmed V and J ends, which lost 1 base and 3 bases, there was a span of 7 bases. From germline, CDR1 is LNHDA and CDR2 SQIVND (reference sequence). CDR3 length: 14 amino acids.

In regard to this clone: The junction does not match germline at one end; this may be a read error. Other nucleotide sequences from this sample produce the same CDR3. This chain joins TRBV13 and TRBJ1-2; 8 bases agree with TRBD1. The CDR3 extends over 15 amino acids. Germline CDR1 and CDR2: PRHDT and FYEKMQ (reference sequence). The CDR3 sequence is CASSSSDRGYYGYTF. The CDR3 DNA reads TGTGCCAGCAGCTCTTCCGACAGGGGCTACTATGGCTATACCTTC.

The rearrangement joins TRBV6-4 to TRBJ2-1; TRBD2 agrees at 9 bases. The CDR3 totals 14 residues. V lost 6 bases and J lost 8; bases outside the gene matches: 8. CDR1 and CDR2 from the germline V gene are MRHNA and SNTAGT. The CDR3 loop is CASSPAGGNHEQFF. The CDR3 region has the DNA TGTGCCAGCAGCCCCGCGGGGGGGAACCATGAGCAGTTCTTC.

This clone was picked up one time. J is TRBJ1-3 and V is TRBV27; D gene uncertain. CDR3 length: 14 amino acids. Trimming took 0 bases from V and 1 from J, leaving 4 bases between them. Germline CDR1 MNHEY, CDR2 SMNVEV (reference sequence). CDR3 residues: CASSLSRSGNTIYF. In DNA, the CDR3 is TGTGCCAGCAGTTTATCGAGATCTGGAAACACCATATATTTT.

The rearrangement uses TRBV10-3 and TRBJ1-1; 12 bases fit TRBD1. The ends lost 2 bases at V and 10 bases at J; junction bases unmatched: 5. The CDR3 runs 14 residues. Germline assignment: CDR1 ENHRY and CDR2 SYGVKD. This CDR3 is CAISEPGQGAAAFF. The DNA of the CDR3 is TGTGCCATCAGTGAGCCGGGACAGGGGGCAGCAGCTTTCTTT.

This chain joins TRBV7-9 and TRBJ2-1; D uncertain. The CDR3 sequence is 16 residues long. Trimming stripped 4 bases from V and 1 base from J, with 14 bases between. Germline V CDR1 and CDR2: SEHNR, FQNEAQ (reference sequence). In DNA, the CDR3 is TGTGCCAGCAGCTCACCTCTACACGGTTCCTACAATGAGCAGTTCTTC. Its protein product is CASSSPLHGSYNEQFF.

CDR3 coding DNA: TGCGCCAGCAGCTTGGTAGGCACTGAAGCTTTCTTT. This gives the protein CASSLVGTEAFF. The chain is built from TRBV5-1 and TRBJ1-1; the D is unclear. Germline V CDR1 and CDR2: SGHRS, YFSETQ. CDR3 size: 12 residues. V lost 0 bases to trimming and J lost 4 bases, with 4 bases between them.

The chain recombines TRBV2 with TRBJ2-1; 9 bases agree with TRBD2. The germline V gene has CDR1 SNHLY and CDR2 FYNNEI. V lost 7 bases to trimming and J lost 8 bases; unmatched junction nucleotides: 15. The CDR3 sequence is 16 residues long. The CDR3 is CASTPLLAGSFDEQFF. CDR3 coding DNA: TGTGCCAGCACTCCCCTTCTAGCGGGGTCATTCGATGAGCAGTTCTTC. Together with reference TRBV2 and TRBJ2-1, the CDR3 gives the full variable domain: EPEVTQTPSHQVTQMGQEVILRCVPISNHLYFYWYRQILGQKVEFLVSFYNNEISEKSEIFDDQFSVERPDGSNFTLKIRSTKLEDSAMYFCASTPLLAGSFDEQFFGPGTRLTVL.

This chain uses TRBV14 with TRBJ2-2, with 7 positions matching TRBD1. The CDR3 has 17 residues. Germline CDR1 and CDR2: SGHDN and FVKESK. V trimming: 3 bases; J trimming: 1 base; junction bases outside the gene matches: 8. The CDR3 region has the DNA TGTGCCAGCAGCCAGATATGGACAGGATTGAACACCGGGGAGCTGTTTTTT. It translates to CASSQIWTGLNTGELFF.

The chain carries TRBV21-1 and TRBJ2-5. TRBV21-1 is shown as a pseudogene. This CDR3 has 15 amino acids. CDR3 DNA: TGTGCCAGCAGCAAACCCACACAGGGAGGAGAGACCCAGTACTTC. This encodes CASSKPTQGGETQYF.

The V and J genes are TRBV4-3 and TRBJ1-5; TRBD1 might be the D (6 bases). The germline gives CDR1 LGHNA, CDR2 YSLEER. The length of the CDR3 is 15 residues. Trimming pared 0 bases from V and 7 bases from J, leaving 13 bases between. The CDR3 reads CASSQDWSGVQPQHF. The CDR3 region has the DNA TGCGCCAGCAGCCAAGATTGGTCAGGGGTGCAGCCCCAGCATTTT.

The J gene is TRBJ2-7, the V gene TRBV19; 9 nucleotides match TRBD2. V shed 5 bases and J 4 bases; nucleotides not matched to a gene: 9. The germline CDR1 and CDR2 sequences are LNHDA and SQIVND (reference sequence). The length of the CDR3 is 15 residues. CDR3 residues: CASSPSLAGNYEQYF. In nucleotides, the CDR3 is TGTGCCAGTAGTCCCTCCCTAGCGGGGAATTACGAGCAGTACTTC.

CDR3 DNA sequence: TGTGCCAGTAGTATTCGGGGGGCCTATGGCTACACCTTC. Protein product: CASSIRGAYGYTF. The V gene is TRBV19, the J gene TRBJ1-2; possibly TRBD1 for D (6 bases). The CDR3 loop spans 13 amino acids. V lost 3 bases to trimming and J lost 4 bases, with 9 bases between them. Germline values: CDR1 LNHDA, CDR2 SQIVND (reference sequence).

V usage is TRBV4-1 and J usage is TRBJ1-6; D is perhaps TRBD1 (5 bases). The ends were cut back, 1 base at V and 6 bases at J, with 13 bases in the middle. Germline CDR1 is MGHRA and CDR2 is YSYEKL. The CDR3 extends over 16 amino acids. This chain's CDR3 is CASSQGPGGGNSPLHF. The CDR3, as DNA: TGCGCCAGCAGCCAAGGTCCCGGGGGAGGTAATTCACCCCTCCACTTT.

This clone was recorded a few times. The V gene is TRBV27, the J gene TRBJ1-6; D possibly corresponds to TRBD1 (5 bases). Trimming took off 3 bases at V and 10 bases at J, with 7 bases between the two ends. Germline loops: CDR1 MNHEY, CDR2 SMNVEV (reference sequence). The CDR3 covers 12 residues. The DNA for the CDR3 is TGTGCCAGCAGTTTTCAGGGCTCACCCCTCCACTTT. Its protein product is CASSFQGSPLHF.

The genes are TRBV6-5 and TRBJ2-1, with a weak D call TRBD1 (6 bases). The CDR3 extends over 13 amino acids. V dropped 0 bases and J dropped 8 bases, with 8 bases sitting between them. From germline, CDR1 is MNHEY and CDR2 SVGAGI. The DNA for the CDR3 is TGTGCCAGCAGTTACTCGAAGGGGGATGAGCAGTTCTTC. It is translated as CASSYSKGDEQFF.

V usage is TRBV5-6 and J usage is TRBJ2-7; D perhaps matches TRBD1 (6 bases). Germline CDR1 reads SGHDT; CDR2 reads YYEEEE. The V gene lost 0 bases and the J gene lost 2 bases, with 9 bases spanning the gap. This CDR3 contains 14 residues. CDR3 sequence (DNA): TGTGCCAGCAGCTTGGGGGGGCGGACCTACGAGCAGTACTTC. Protein: CASSLGGRTYEQYF. The complete variable domain, with remaining parts taken from reference TRBV5-6 and TRBJ2-7, reads DAGVTQSPTHLIKTRGQQVTLRCSPKSGHDTVSWYQQALGQGPQFIFQYYEEEERQRGNFPDRFSGHQFPNYSSELNVNALLLGDSALYLCASSLGGRTYEQYFGPGTRLTVT.

The J gene is TRBJ2-7, the V gene TRBV19; 9 nucleotides agree with TRBD1. Germline V lookup: CDR1 LNHDA, CDR2 SQIVND (reference sequence). Trimming took 6 bases from V and 7 from J; bases not matched to a gene: 4. The CDR3 has 12 residues. The CDR3 DNA is TGTGCCAGTAGGGACAGGGGTAGGGAGCAGTACTTC. This translates into CASRDRGREQYF.